One and the same sample provided the 22 T cell receptor beta chains below, sequenced in a study of blood T cell repertoires in COVID-19. Libraries were prepared by immunoSEQ multiplex PCR; TCRdb keeps only in-frame clonotypes and omits some of them. The sample includes around 150,000 clones, about nine tenths seen only once; the top ten take over 15%. The sample comprised peripheral blood. Every receptor here comes from a man aged 55-75 years with active or convalescent COVID-19.

The rearrangement links TRBV14 to TRBJ1-2; D call uncertain. The germline V and J ends were trimmed by 4 bases and 8 bases, with 20 bases remaining between them. Germline V gives CDR1 SGHDN, CDR2 FVKESK. The CDR3 loop spans 15 amino acids. The CDR3 reads CASSLGGRIYVGYTF. CDR3 coding DNA: TGTGCCAGCAGCCTAGGAGGACGGATCTATGTAGGCTACACCTTC.

The V and J genes are TRBV7-9 and TRBJ2-5; 11 positions agree with TRBD2. Germline loops: CDR1 SEHNR, CDR2 FQNEAQ (reference sequence). With 2 bases clipped from V and 1 base from J, the junction kept 6 bases outside the gene matches. The CDR3 runs 17 residues. CDR3 nucleotide sequence: TGTGCCAGCAGCTTAACAGGGACTAGCGGCCTCCAAGAGACCCAGTACTTC. Amino acids: CASSLTGTSGLQETQYF.

The V call is TRBV7-9, the J call TRBJ1-2; the match to TRBD1 covers 8 bases. The CDR3 runs to 16 residues. CDR1 SEHNR and CDR2 FQNEAQ come from the germline V gene (reference sequence). Germline trimming cut 5 bases from V and 4 bases from J; bases unmatched to any gene: 12. The CDR3 DNA is TGTGCCAGCAGCCCTCTGGGACAGGAGCCTTTCTATGGCTACACCTTC. Amino acid sequence: CASSPLGQEPFYGYTF.

A note on this clone: Additional DNA sequences in this sample encode the identical CDR3. The chain couples TRBV5-1 to TRBJ1-4; TRBD1 agrees at 9 bases. V trimming: 1 base; J trimming: 0 bases; junction bases outside the gene matches: 1. CDR3 length: 16 residues. CDR1 is SGHRS, CDR2 YFSETQ, per germline. This CDR3 reads CASSLTGGTTNEKLFF. DNA of the CDR3: TGCGCCAGCAGCTTGACAGGGGGCACAACTAATGAAAAACTGTTTTTT.

The chain recombines TRBV10-1 with TRBJ1-1; no definite D call. The V gene lost 3 bases and the J gene lost 7 bases, with 12 bases spanning the gap. The CDR3 covers 13 residues. From germline, CDR1 is WNHNN and CDR2 SYGVQD (reference sequence). Here the CDR3 reads CASSDSYLGEAFF. DNA of the CDR3: TGCGCCAGCAGTGATAGCTACTTGGGTGAAGCTTTCTTT.

The chain is built from TRBV30 and TRBJ1-2; D gene unclear. This CDR3 is 13 amino acids long. Per germline, CDR1 GTSNPN and CDR2 SVGIG (reference sequence). The V end lost 1 base, the J end lost 4 bases, and 10 bases lay between the germline ends. The CDR3 sequence is CAWSGSTGYGYTF. As DNA, the CDR3 is TGTGCCTGGAGTGGGTCCACGGGCTATGGCTACACCTTC. Full variable domain (outside the CDR3, taken from reference TRBV30 and TRBJ1-2): SQTIHQWPATLVQPVGSPLSLECTVEGTSNPNLYWYRQAAGRGLQLLFYSVGIGQISSEVPQNLSASRPQDRQFILSSKKLLLSDSGFYLCAWSGSTGYGYTFGSGTRLTVV.

This chain connects TRBV7-7 to TRBJ2-3; perhaps TRBD2 as D (5 bases). From germline, CDR1 is SSHAT and CDR2 FNYEAQ (reference sequence). The CDR3 covers 14 residues. V lost 1 base and J lost 4, with 9 bases in between. CDR3 residues: CASSLGSGADTQYF. CDR3 DNA sequence: TGTGCCAGCAGCTTAGGATCCGGGGCAGATACGCAGTATTTT. Full variable domain (missing parts from reference TRBV7-7 and TRBJ2-3): GAGVSQSPRYKVTKRGQDVTLRCDPISSHATLYWYQQALGQGPEFLTYFNYEAQPDKSGLPSDRFSAERPEGSISTLTIQRTEQRDSAMYRCASSLGSGADTQYFGPGTRLTVL.

This chain joins TRBV18 and TRBJ1-3; D gene ambiguous. The length of the CDR3 is 16 residues. Trimming cost V 1 base and J 2 bases, with 12 bases left between them. Germline CDR1 is KGHSH and CDR2 is LQKENI. CDR3 amino acids: CASSPLRVVAGNTIYF. For the CDR3, the DNA is TGTGCCAGCTCACCACTGCGGGTAGTGGCTGGAAACACCATATATTTT. Together with reference TRBV18 and TRBJ1-3, the CDR3 gives the full variable domain: NAGVMQNPRHLVRRRGQEARLRCSPMKGHSHVYWYRQLPEEGLKFMVYLQKENIIDESGMPKERFSAEFPKEGPSILRIQQVVRGDSAAYFCASSPLRVVAGNTIYFGEGSWLTVV.

V and J are TRBV12-3 or TRBV12-4 and TRBJ2-3; no clear D gene. The ends were cut back, 3 bases at V and 2 bases at J, with 6 bases in the middle. This CDR3 is 13 amino acids long. The CDR3 DNA is TGTGCCAGCAGTTTCCTCTCCACAGATACGCAGTATTTT. Its translation: CASSFLSTDTQYF.

The chain recombines TRBV25-1 with TRBJ1-6; TRBD1 agrees at 10 bases. Looked up from germline, CDR1 is MGHDK and CDR2 is SYGVNS. The CDR3 has 16 residues. The V segment lost 1 base and the J segment 9 bases; nucleotides outside the gene matches: 6. CDR3 nucleotides: TGTGCCAGCAGTGAATTTCCGGGACAGGGGAGTTCACCCCTCCACTTT. It is translated as CASSEFPGQGSSPLHF.

This clone appeared a single time. The chain recombines TRBV9 with TRBJ2-5, with TRBD1 as a possible D gene (6 bases). V gave up 0 bases and J gave up 6 bases, with 9 bases separating them. The CDR3 sequence is 13 residues long. Per germline, CDR1 SGDLS and CDR2 YYNGEE. The CDR3 DNA reads TGTGCCAGCAGCGTAGAAGGGGGAAAGACCCAGTACTTC. Its protein is CASSVEGGKTQYF.

The gene calls are TRBV21-1 and TRBJ2-3; the table calls TRBD2, which could not be checked here. TRBV21-1 is a pseudogene locus. The CDR3 spans 18 residues. The CDR3 loop reads CASSKGAGGPKSTDTQYF. CDR3 in DNA: TGTGCCAGCAGCAAAGGAGCGGGGGGGCCGAAGAGCACAGATACGCAGTATTTT.

V is TRBV11-2 and J is TRBJ1-2, with TRBD1 matching 8 bases. CDR3 length: 13 amino acids. V lost 4 bases to trimming and J lost 3 bases; unmatched junction nucleotides: 1. Germline lookup yields CDR1 SGHAT and CDR2 FQNNGV. The CDR3 reads CASSSTGDYGYTF. The CDR3 bases are TGTGCCAGCAGCTCGACAGGGGACTATGGCTACACCTTC.

The chain employs TRBV10-1 and TRBJ1-1; 11 bases are shared with TRBD1. The V gene end was trimmed by 6 bases and the J gene end by 6 bases; junction bases not matched to a gene: 6. Germline-derived CDR1 and CDR2 are WNHNN and SYGVQD (reference sequence). The CDR3 length is 14 residues. The CDR3 sequence: CASSAGQGAAEAFF. The CDR3 nucleotides read TGCGCCAGCAGCGCTGGACAGGGGGCCGCTGAAGCTTTCTTT.

V usage is TRBV5-5 and J usage is TRBJ1-1, with 10 bases identical to TRBD1. Germline V gene data show CDR1 as SGHKS and CDR2 as YYEKEE (reference sequence). The CDR3 totals 12 residues. Losses at the gene ends were 4 bases for V and 11 bases for J; bases not matched to a gene: 5. Here the CDR3 reads CASSPDRGPAFF. The CDR3 DNA reads as TGTGCCAGCAGCCCCGACAGGGGGCCTGCTTTCTTT.

The chain couples TRBV6-2 or TRBV6-3 to TRBJ1-5; D may be TRBD1 (6 bases). The CDR3 consists of 16 residues. Germline V gene sequence: CDR1 MNHEY, CDR2 SVGEGT. V was cut by 0 bases and J by 4 bases, with 13 bases left in between. CDR3 protein: CASSYSTGTMNQPQHF. The DNA of the CDR3 is TGTGCCAGCAGTTACTCAACCGGGACAATGAATCAGCCCCAGCATTTT.

The chain couples TRBV19 to TRBJ2-7, with 10 bases identical to TRBD1. CDR1 is LNHDA, CDR2 SQIVND, per germline (reference sequence). With V trimmed by 6 bases and J by 1 base, 21 bases remained unmatched. The CDR3 has 20 residues. The CDR3 spells CASSPPTPGQGPAGSYEQYF. The CDR3 region has the DNA TGTGCCAGTAGCCCGCCCACCCCGGGACAGGGGCCAGCAGGGTCCTACGAGCAGTACTTC.

J is TRBJ1-2 and V is TRBV7-9, with TRBD1 identical over 7 bases. Per germline, CDR1 SEHNR and CDR2 FQNEAQ (reference sequence). With V trimmed by 3 bases and J by 5 bases, 3 bases remained unmatched. This CDR3 is 13 amino acids long. CDR3 in DNA: TGTGCCAGCAGCTTCACGGGACAGTATGGCTACACCTTC. Translated, it gives CASSFTGQYGYTF.

V is TRBV5-1 and J is TRBJ1-5, with D possibly being TRBD1 (6 bases). The CDR3 consists of 16 residues. With 4 bases removed from V and 5 bases from J, the gap between germline ends came to 19 bases. Germline V CDR1 and CDR2: SGHRS, YFSETQ. The CDR3 bases are TGCGCCAGCAGCACGGGTCCGGGACAAGGCCATCAGCCCCAGCATTTT. This codes for CASSTGPGQGHQPQHF.

The chain recombines TRBV27 with TRBJ2-3; 12 positions agree with TRBD2. CDR1 and CDR2 from the germline V gene are MNHEY and SMNVEV (reference sequence). The CDR3 runs to 17 residues. The V segment lost 2 bases and the J segment 1 base; nucleotides outside the gene matches: 4. This chain's CDR3 is CASSLKTSGSGTDTQYF. CDR3 in DNA: TGTGCCAGCAGTTTAAAGACTAGCGGGAGTGGCACAGATACGCAGTATTTT.

This chain uses TRBV7-9 with TRBJ1-4, with 9 nucleotides matching TRBD1. CDR1 is SEHNR and CDR2 is FQNEAQ in the germline V gene (reference sequence). The CDR3 consists of 14 residues. V shed 3 bases, J shed 6 bases, and the junction held 2 bases outside the gene matches. The chain's CDR3 is CASSFTGGDEKLFF. CDR3 in DNA: TGTGCCAGCAGCTTTACAGGGGGCGATGAAAAACTGTTTTTT.

This chain connects TRBV2 to TRBJ2-7, with D possibly TRBD2 on 5 matching bases. From germline, CDR1 is SNHLY and CDR2 FYNNEI. Trimming stripped 3 bases from V and 0 bases from J, with 9 bases between. The CDR3 covers 14 residues. The CDR3 region is CASSDGRASYEQYF. The CDR3 region has the DNA TGTGCCAGCAGTGATGGGCGGGCCTCCTACGAGCAGTACTTC.